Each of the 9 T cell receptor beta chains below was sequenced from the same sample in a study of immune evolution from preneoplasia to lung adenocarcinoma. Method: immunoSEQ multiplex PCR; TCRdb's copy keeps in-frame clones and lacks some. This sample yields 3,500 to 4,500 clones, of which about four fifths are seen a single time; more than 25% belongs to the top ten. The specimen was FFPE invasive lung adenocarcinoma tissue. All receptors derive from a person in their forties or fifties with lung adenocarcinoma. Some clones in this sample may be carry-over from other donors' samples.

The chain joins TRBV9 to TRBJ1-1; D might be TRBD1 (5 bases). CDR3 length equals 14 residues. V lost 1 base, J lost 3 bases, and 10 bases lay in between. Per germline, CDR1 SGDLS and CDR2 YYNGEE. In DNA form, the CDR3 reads TGTGCCAGCAGCGTAAGCCCGGGGGACACTGAAGCTTTCTTT. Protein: CASSVSPGDTEAFF.

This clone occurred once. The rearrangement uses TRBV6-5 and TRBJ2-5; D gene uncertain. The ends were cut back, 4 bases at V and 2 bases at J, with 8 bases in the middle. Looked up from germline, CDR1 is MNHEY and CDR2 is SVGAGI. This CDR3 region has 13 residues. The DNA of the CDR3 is TGTGCCAGCAGTTCAACGTATCAAGAGACCCAGTACTTC. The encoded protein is CASSSTYQETQYF.

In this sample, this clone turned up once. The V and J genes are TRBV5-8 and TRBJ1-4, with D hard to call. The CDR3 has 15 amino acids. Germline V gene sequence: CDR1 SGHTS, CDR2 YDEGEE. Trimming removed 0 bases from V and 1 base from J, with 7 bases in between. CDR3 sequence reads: CASSLGIRTNEKLFF. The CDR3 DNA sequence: TGTGCCAGCAGCTTGGGGATCAGAACTAATGAAAAACTGTTTTTT.

CDR3 DNA sequence: TGTGCCAGCAGCTTAGCGAGGGCCCGGTCTGGAAACACCATATATTTT. The encoded protein is CASSLARARSGNTIYF. The V call is TRBV7-9, the J call TRBJ1-3; D uncertain. Germline V gene lookup returns CDR1 SEHNR and CDR2 FQNEAQ (reference sequence). V shed 0 bases and J shed 1 base, with 10 bases lying between them. This CDR3 contains 16 residues.

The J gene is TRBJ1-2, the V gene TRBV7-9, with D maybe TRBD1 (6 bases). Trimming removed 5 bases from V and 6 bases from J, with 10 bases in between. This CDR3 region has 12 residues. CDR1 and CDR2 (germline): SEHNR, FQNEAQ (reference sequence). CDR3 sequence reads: CASSLRGHGYTF. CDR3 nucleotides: TGTGCCAGCAGCCTGCGGGGGCATGGCTACACCTTC.

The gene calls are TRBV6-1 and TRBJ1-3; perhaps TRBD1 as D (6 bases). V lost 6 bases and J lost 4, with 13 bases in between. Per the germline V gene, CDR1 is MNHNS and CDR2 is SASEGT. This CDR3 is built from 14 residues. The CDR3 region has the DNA TGTGCCAGCAGAACTACAGGGTCGGGAAACACCATATATTTT. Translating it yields CASRTTGSGNTIYF.

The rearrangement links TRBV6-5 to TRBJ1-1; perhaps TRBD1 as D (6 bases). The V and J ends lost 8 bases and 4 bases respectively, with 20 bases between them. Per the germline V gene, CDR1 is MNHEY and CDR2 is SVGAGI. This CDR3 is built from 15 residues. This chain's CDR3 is CASSLLGAGVTEAFF. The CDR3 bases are TGTGCCAGCTCGTTATTGGGGGCGGGCGTCACTGAAGCTTTCTTT.

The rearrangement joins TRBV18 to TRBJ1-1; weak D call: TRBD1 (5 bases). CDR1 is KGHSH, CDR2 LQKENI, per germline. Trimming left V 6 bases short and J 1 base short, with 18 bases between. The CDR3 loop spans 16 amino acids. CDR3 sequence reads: CASSLMTGRKNTEAFF. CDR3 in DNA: TGTGCCAGCTCTCTCATGACGGGACGCAAGAACACTGAAGCTTTCTTT.

CDR3 sequence: CASSSPTGLETQYF. Here the CDR3 DNA reads TGTGCCAGCAGCTCCCCCACGGGGTTGGAGACCCAGTACTTC. The rearrangement joins TRBV7-8 to TRBJ2-5, with TRBD2 as a possible D gene (5 bases). The CDR3 spans 14 residues. Germline assignment: CDR1 SGHVS and CDR2 FQNEAQ. Deletions cut 4 bases from V and 5 bases from J, with 14 bases between.